The present entry profiles one TCR beta chain with its context. Its antigen remains unknown. The sequencing template was cDNA reverse transcribed from extracted RNA. Clones were sequenced by immunoSEQ multiplex PCR, and TCRdb holds only the in-frame ones, with some missing. The data contain 100,000 to 140,000 clones, roughly 84% of them seen just once; the ten biggest clones take up around a quarter. Germline V gene data show CDR1 as SEHNR and CDR2 as FQNEAQ (reference sequence). The CDR3 covers 13 residues. V was cut by 8 bases and J by 3 bases, with 14 bases left in between. Noted treatment: oral pan-JAK inhibitor, 5-10 mg twice daily. These data belong to a study of CD8+ T cells in alopecia areata. Notes on the study in general: Compared with mice, patients displayed less clear TCR sharing, possibly for HLA-related reasons. Clonality in the scalp and expanded CD8+ clones ranked among the top 100 were significantly decreased by tofacitinib. Many expanded lesional clones stayed in scalp and blood while on tofacitinib.

The TCR comes from a human donor with alopecia areata. The V gene is TRBV7-9, the J gene TRBJ2-7; weak D call: TRBD1 (5 bases). The sample in question was CD8+ T cells sorted from blood, obtained at week 24, from a patient treated with tofacitinib. The CDR3 nucleotides read TGTGCCAGCCACGACAGTCTTTACTACGAGCAGTACTTC. It encodes CASHDSLYYEQYF.